Listed here are 29 T cell receptor beta chains from one sample, sequenced in a study of glioma-infiltrating T cells (dated by TCRdb to the mid-2010s). Reads for this sample came from an Illumina MiSeq. TCR alpha and beta CDR3 regions were amplified with the iRepertoire nested amplicon-rescue multiplex PCR (arm-PCR) platform from RNA. TCRdb reanalyzed the raw reads on its own, using fastp at Q25 for trimming and MiXCR for clone calling, and kept in-frame beta chains. Here each entry gathers all rows of one CDR3 protein and keeps the most common genes and DNA. For this sample the table gives some 93,000 distinct CDR3 sequences, of which about 40% were detected only once. The ten largest clones capture around two fifths of the sample. Material: glioma tissue, nonneoplastic brain tissue, or PBMCs (not recorded which). Every receptor here comes from a human donor with low-grade glioma or glioblastoma, undergoing nonglioma brain surgery, or in good health (not recorded which).

This clonotype was counted between two and nine times. A much larger clone lies a single base off, so this may be a read error. The chain uses TRBV18 and TRBJ2-3, with unresolved D. The CDR3 sequence is 12 residues long. Germline V gives CDR1 KGHSH, CDR2 LQKENI. The CDR3 bases are TGTGCCGGCTCACAATTAACAGATACGCAGTATTTT. Protein sequence: CAGSQLTDTQYF.

This clonotype has a count of ten or more. The V gene is TRBV6-1, the J gene TRBJ2-1; 8 nucleotides match TRBD2. The CDR3 has 15 residues. Looked up from germline, CDR1 is MNHNS and CDR2 is SASEGT. After removal of 5 bases from V and 2 bases from J, the junction contained 5 bases not matched to a gene. The CDR3 here is CASSPSGSTYNEQFF. The CDR3 nucleotides read TGTGCCAGCAGTCCAAGCGGGAGCACCTACAATGAGCAGTTCTTC.

This clonotype showed up many times. V usage is TRBV29-1 and J usage is TRBJ2-6; no firm D call. Germline-derived CDR1 and CDR2 are SQVTM and ANQGSEA. The ends were cut back, 7 bases at V and 1 base at J, with 8 bases in the middle. The CDR3 sequence is 13 residues long. The CDR3 DNA reads TGCAGCGCCAGGAAGTCTGGGGCCAACGTCCTGACTTTC. It yields the protein CSARKSGANVLTF.

This clonotype was detected ten times or more. This chain links TRBV28 with TRBJ2-3; D tentatively fits TRBD1 or TRBD2 (6 bases each). V shed 3 bases and J shed 4 bases, with 14 bases lying between them. Per the germline V gene, CDR1 is MDHEN and CDR2 is SYDVKM. CDR3 length equals 15 residues. CDR3 region: CASSLQGTLADTQYF. The DNA of the CDR3 is TGTGCCAGCAGTTTGCAGGGGACTTTGGCAGATACGCAGTATTTT.

V is TRBV29-1 and J is TRBJ2-7; TRBD2 aligns across 7 bases. The V gene end was trimmed by 6 bases and the J gene end by 3 bases; junction bases not matched to a gene: 5. CDR3 length: 12 residues. In germline, CDR1 is SQVTM, CDR2 ANQGSEA. CDR3 sequence: CSVRTRGYEQYF. CDR3 DNA: TGCAGCGTGCGGACTAGAGGCTACGAGCAGTACTTC.

This clonotype was seen at least ten times. The genes are TRBV7-3 and TRBJ2-5; TRBD1 matches at 7 bases. Germline values: CDR1 SGHTA, CDR2 FQGTGA. The CDR3 has 14 residues. The ends lost 3 bases at V and 5 bases at J; junction bases unmatched: 6. CDR3 amino acids: CASSLSGTVETQYF. CDR3 bases: TGTGCCAGCAGCTTGTCCGGGACAGTCGAGACCCAGTACTTC.

On this clonotype itself: One junction end disagrees with the germline gene, perhaps due to a read error. The chain couples TRBV6-2 or TRBV6-3 to TRBJ1-5; D is ambiguous. This CDR3 contains 13 residues. The germline V gene has CDR1 MNHEY and CDR2 SVGEGT. The CDR3, as DNA: TGCGCCAGCAGTTATGGGGAGGTTCAGCCCAAGCATTTT. Translated: CASSYGEVQPKHF.

This clonotype has at least ten counts. The CDR3 region has the DNA TGTGCCAGTAGTATAGTACCGGGACCGAACACCGGGGAGCTGTTTTTT. Its protein product is CASSIVPGPNTGELFF. V is TRBV19 and J is TRBJ2-2; D may correspond to TRBD1 or TRBD2 (5 bases each). The V and J ends lost 1 base and 0 bases respectively, with 9 bases between them. CDR1 LNHDA and CDR2 SQIVND come from the germline V gene (reference sequence). This CDR3 is 16 amino acids long.

The gene calls are TRBV20-1 and TRBJ2-1; 13 bases agree with TRBD2. The CDR3 is 16 residues long. Germline V CDR1 and CDR2: DFQATT, SNEGSKA (reference sequence). Trimming removed 6 bases from V and 0 bases from J; junction bases left unmatched: 5. CDR3: CSAPLAGGGSYNEQFF. CDR3 in DNA: TGCAGTGCACCACTAGCGGGGGGGGGCTCCTACAATGAGCAGTTCTTC.

As to this clonotype: A much larger clone lies one base from this, so it may be a read error. The V gene is TRBV29-1, the J gene TRBJ1-1, with D possibly TRBD1 on 6 matching bases. The length of the CDR3 is 12 residues. The V end was cut by 5 bases, the J end by 5 bases, with 12 bases between. Germline CDR1 and CDR2: SQVTM and ANQGSEA. CDR3 in DNA: TGCAGCGTTATACAGGGAGGAACTGAAGCTTTCTTT. This encodes CSVIQGGTEAFF.

This clonotype was seen ten or more times. The chain is built from TRBV19 and TRBJ2-2; weak D call: TRBD1 (6 bases). The CDR3 is 14 residues long. Trimming removed 8 bases at V and 5 bases at J, with 15 bases between. Per germline, CDR1 LNHDA and CDR2 SQIVND (reference sequence). Here the CDR3 reads CASGSGVQTGELFF. The DNA for the CDR3 is TGTGCCAGTGGATCAGGGGTACAAACCGGGGAGCTGTTTTTT.

A note on this clonotype: A read error may produce the germline difference seen at one junction end. V and J are TRBV24-1 and TRBJ2-1; D remains unclear. The CDR3 contains 16 residues. Germline CDR1 and CDR2: KGHDR and SFDVKD. CDR3 DNA sequence: TGTGCCACCAGTGATTGGAGCGAACGAGCCTATAATGAGCAGTTCTTC. It codes for CATSDWSERAYNEQFF.

This clonotype was detected ten times or more. The J gene is TRBJ2-1, the V gene TRBV11-2, with D possibly TRBD2 on 5 matching bases. The CDR3 totals 17 residues. Trimming took 1 base from V and 2 from J, leaving 15 bases between them. CDR1 and CDR2 from the germline V gene are SGHAT and FQNNGV. The DNA of the CDR3 is TGTGCCAGCAGCTTAGGACTTGGACTGCCCCCCTACAATGAGCAGTTCTTC. This translates into CASSLGLGLPPYNEQFF.

This clonotype was seen ten or more times. The V call is TRBV20-1, the J call TRBJ2-1; 9 nucleotides align to TRBD1. In germline, CDR1 is DFQATT, CDR2 SNEGSKA (reference sequence). The CDR3 contains 16 residues. Trimming removed 5 bases from V and 4 bases from J; junction bases left unmatched: 12. The CDR3 sequence: CSADTGGRTLYNEQFF. In DNA form, the CDR3 reads TGCAGTGCTGATACAGGGGGCCGAACCTTATACAATGAGCAGTTCTTC.

This clonotype was observed a handful of times. It may be a read error: a sequence one base away is much more abundant. This chain uses TRBV7-8 with TRBJ1-2, with D possibly TRBD1 on 5 matching bases. The CDR3 loop spans 15 amino acids. Germline assignment: CDR1 SGHVS and CDR2 FQNEAQ. The CDR3: CARSLGPGYQGGYTF. CDR3 DNA: TGTGCCAGAAGCTTAGGCCCCGGCTATCAGGGCGGCTACACCTTC.

Comments on this clonotype: A junction boundary mismatches the germline segment, possibly from a read error. The J gene is TRBJ1-1, the V gene TRBV20-1, with D possibly TRBD1 on 5 matching bases. Per germline, CDR1 DFQATT and CDR2 SNEGSKA (reference sequence). The CDR3 sequence is 14 residues long. The CDR3 DNA is TGCAGTGTGACAAGGACACGGGGGAACACTGAAGCTTTCTTC. The encoded protein is CSVTRTRGNTEAFF.

This clonotype was counted many times. The CDR3 is CASSFAGNSYEQYF. The CDR3 DNA reads TGTGCCAGCAGCTTCGCAGGCAACTCCTACGAGCAGTACTTC. The chain has TRBV11-1 and TRBJ2-7; no firm D call. Deletions cut 3 bases from V and 0 bases from J, with 9 bases between. CDR1 is SGHAT and CDR2 is FQDESV in the germline V gene (reference sequence). This CDR3 has 14 residues.

This clonotype was recorded at least ten times. The chain uses TRBV7-8 and TRBJ2-1; D ambiguous. The CDR3 runs 14 residues. Looked up from germline, CDR1 is SGHVS and CDR2 is FQNEAQ. V gave up 4 bases and J gave up 7 bases, with 14 bases separating them. The CDR3 nucleotides are TGTGCCAGCAGCTCTTGGGTAGTTAGGAATGAGCAGTTCTTC. This encodes CASSSWVVRNEQFF.

In this sample, this clonotype turned up many times. V gene TRBV3-1 combines with J gene TRBJ2-7; D is undetermined. CDR1 is LGHDT and CDR2 is YNNKEL in the germline V gene (reference sequence). Deletions cut 2 bases from V and 4 bases from J, with 6 bases between. This CDR3 comprises 12 residues. CDR3 DNA: TGTGCCAGCAGCCAAAACATTTACGAGCAGTACTTC. Protein product: CASSQNIYEQYF.

This clonotype was seen many times. This chain links TRBV18 with TRBJ2-6; the D gene could be TRBD1 or TRBD2 (5 bases each). Between the trimmed V and J ends, which lost 2 bases and 4 bases, there was a span of 9 bases. The CDR3 runs to 15 residues. Germline CDR1 and CDR2: KGHSH and LQKENI. For the CDR3, the DNA is TGTGCCAGCTCACCAGGTGGGACCGGGGCCAACGTCCTGACTTTC. Encoded protein: CASSPGGTGANVLTF.

V and J are TRBV14 and TRBJ2-1; D is ambiguous. This CDR3 region has 15 residues. The V and J ends lost 4 bases and 2 bases respectively, with 12 bases between them. The germline CDR1 and CDR2 sequences are SGHDN and FVKESK. CDR3 region: CASSLSTVTYNEQFF. Written as DNA, the CDR3 is TGTGCCAGCAGCCTAAGCACAGTCACCTACAATGAGCAGTTCTTC.

This clonotype has at least ten counts. This chain connects TRBV12-3 or TRBV12-4 to TRBJ2-5, with D uncertain. V gave up 2 bases and J gave up 5 bases, with 3 bases separating them. The CDR3 consists of 11 residues. In DNA, the CDR3 is TGTGCCAGCAGTTTAACGGAGACCCAGTACTTC. Translating it yields CASSLTETQYF.

The J gene is TRBJ2-1, the V gene TRBV30; D not certain. The germline V gene has CDR1 GTSNPN and CDR2 SVGIG (reference sequence). The CDR3 extends over 13 amino acids. As DNA, the CDR3 is TGTTCCTTGATTGTAGGTTGGGGCAATGAGCAGTTCTTC. Translated: CSLIVGWGNEQFF.

Many counts were recorded for this clonotype. The CDR3 spells CSVARGEAEAFF. In DNA form, the CDR3 reads TGCAGCGTTGCGCGCGGGGAGGCTGAAGCTTTCTTT. The rearrangement uses TRBV29-1 and TRBJ1-1; D is undetermined. Germline V lookup: CDR1 SQVTM, CDR2 ANQGSEA. The CDR3 spans 12 residues. Trimming left V 4 bases short and J 6 bases short, with 12 bases between.

On this clonotype itself: This clone may be a read error of a much larger clone one base away. The J gene is TRBJ2-7, the V gene TRBV15; a weak D match, TRBD2 (5 bases). Trimming shortened V by 5 bases and J by 2 bases, and 13 bases separated the two germline ends. CDR3 size: 14 residues. The V gene's germline CDR1 is LNHNV and CDR2 YYDKDF (reference sequence). The CDR3 loop reads CATSQSGKTYEQYF. The CDR3 region has the DNA TGTGCCACCAGCCAGAGCGGAAAAACCTACGAGCAGTACTTC.

The V and J genes are TRBV29-1 and TRBJ1-3; D may be TRBD1 (5 bases). The CDR3 loop spans 12 amino acids. Trimming removed 5 bases at V and 1 base at J, with 6 bases between. Germline V lookup: CDR1 SQVTM, CDR2 ANQGSEA. The CDR3 here is CSVWGSGNTIYF. Written as DNA, the CDR3 is TGCAGCGTTTGGGGGTCTGGAAACACCATATATTTT.

The chain couples TRBV7-9 to TRBJ2-7; 10 nucleotides match TRBD2. V dropped 5 bases and J dropped 2; count of bases not matched to a gene: 6. CDR1 and CDR2 (germline): SEHNR, FQNEAQ (reference sequence). The CDR3 has 15 amino acids. The CDR3 DNA reads as TGTGCCAGCAGCCGGACTAGCGGAGGTGCCTACGAGCAGTACTTC. Translating gives CASSRTSGGAYEQYF. Full variable domain (missing parts from reference TRBV7-9 and TRBJ2-7): DTGVSQNPRHKITKRGQNVTFRCDPISEHNRLYWYRQTLGQGPEFLTYFQNEAQLEKSRLLSDRFSAERPKGSFSTLEIQRTEQGDSAMYLCASSRTSGGAYEQYFGPGTRLTVT.

This clonotype was counted a single time. This chain links TRBV20-1 with TRBJ2-3; no firm D call. V lost 3 bases and J 2 bases, leaving 9 bases between the germline ends. The CDR3 runs to 13 residues. From germline, CDR1 is DFQATT and CDR2 SNEGSKA (reference sequence). In DNA form, the CDR3 reads TGCAGTGCTAGCGGGTGCAACACAGATACGCAGTATTTT. Residues: CSASGCNTDTQYF.

On this clonotype: A much larger clone lies one base from this, so it may be a read error. V usage is TRBV19 and J usage is TRBJ2-5, with 7 bases aligning to TRBD1. The V gene end was trimmed by 0 bases and the J gene end by 5 bases; junction bases not matched to a gene: 9. The CDR3 totals 16 residues. Germline CDR1 LNHDA, CDR2 SQIVND (reference sequence). The CDR3 coding sequence is TGTGCCAGTAGTATAGATCTGCTAGGGGGCGTCGAGACCCAGTACTTC. The encoded protein is CASSIDLLGGVETQYF.